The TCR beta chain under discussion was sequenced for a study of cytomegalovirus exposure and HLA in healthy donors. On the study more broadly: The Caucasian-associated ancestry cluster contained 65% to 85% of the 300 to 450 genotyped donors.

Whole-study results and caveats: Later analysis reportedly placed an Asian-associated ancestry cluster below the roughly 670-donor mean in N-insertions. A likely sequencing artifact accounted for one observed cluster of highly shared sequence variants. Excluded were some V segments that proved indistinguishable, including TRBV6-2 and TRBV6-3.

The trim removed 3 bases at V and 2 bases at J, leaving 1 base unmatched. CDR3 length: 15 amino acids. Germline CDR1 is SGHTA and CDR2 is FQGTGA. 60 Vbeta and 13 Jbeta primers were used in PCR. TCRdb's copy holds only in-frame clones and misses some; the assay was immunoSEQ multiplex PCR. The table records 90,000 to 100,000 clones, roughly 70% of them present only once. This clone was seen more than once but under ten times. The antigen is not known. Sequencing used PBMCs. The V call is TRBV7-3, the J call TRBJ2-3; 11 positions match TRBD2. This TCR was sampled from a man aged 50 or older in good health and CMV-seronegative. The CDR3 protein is CASSLTSGATDTQYF. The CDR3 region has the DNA TGTGCCAGCAGCTTGACTAGCGGGGCCACAGATACGCAGTATTTT.